The count of the clone carrying this TCR beta chain is one. The antigen remains unidentified. The study ran its PCR with 60 Vbeta and 13 Jbeta primers. Profiled with immunoSEQ multiplex PCR; TCRdb holds only in-frame clones, not every one. The sample carries some 170,000 clones, roughly 81% recorded once. The entry originates in a study of cytomegalovirus exposure and HLA in healthy donors. Looking at the study overall: An early data release held some 85 million unique TCRs from HLA-typed donors. General study points: TCR beta V- and J-gene trimming was later associated with a missense DCLRE1C variant.

The CDR3 length is 14 residues. CDR1 is MNHEY, CDR2 SMNVEV, per germline (reference sequence). Deletions cut 0 bases from V and 5 bases from J, with 7 bases between. V gene TRBV27 combines with J gene TRBJ2-2; D perhaps matches TRBD1 (5 bases). This clonotype was obtained from a woman aged 18-30 years in good health and CMV-seropositive. Input material: PBMCs. CDR3: CASSLSKGTGELFF. CDR3 nucleotides: TGTGCCAGCAGTTTATCCAAGGGGACCGGGGAGCTGTTTTTT.